The 32 T cell receptor beta chains below come from one sample, sequenced in a study of a mutant IDH1 vaccine in newly diagnosed glioma. No antigen has been identified for these receptors. Repertoires were generated with immunoSEQ multiplex PCR, while TCRdb's copy carries only in-frame clones and drops some. Of around 53,000 clones detected, more than 65% appear once; the ten largest clones hold approximately 6.8%. Regarding time point: week 35, safety follow-up. What each vaccine dose contained was 300 ug of mutant IDH1 20-mer peptide, accompanied by topical imiquimod. Here the sequenced sample was PBMCs, taken from a glioma patient whose treatment included an IDH1 peptide vaccine. These receptors were obtained from a man aged 40-49 years with glioma.

The chain employs TRBV9 and TRBJ1-4, with D possibly TRBD1 on 5 matching bases. CDR3 length: 16 amino acids. Germline V lookup: CDR1 SGDLS, CDR2 YYNGEE. V lost 0 bases and J lost 0, with 9 bases in between. The CDR3 sequence is CASSVGGRATNEKLFF. CDR3 DNA: TGTGCCAGCAGCGTAGGGGGGAGGGCAACTAATGAAAAACTGTTTTTT.

The chain has TRBV13 and TRBJ2-3; 10 positions agree with TRBD2. Germline V CDR1 and CDR2: PRHDT, FYEKMQ (reference sequence). The CDR3 extends over 14 amino acids. Germline trimming cut 5 bases from V and 4 bases from J; bases unmatched to any gene: 3. This CDR3 reads CASSGSGGSDTQYF. CDR3 sequence (DNA): TGTGCCAGCAGCGGTAGCGGGGGGTCAGATACGCAGTATTTT. Looking up the rest from reference TRBV13 and TRBJ2-3 gives the full variable domain: AAGVIQSPRHLIKEKRETATLKCYPIPRHDTVYWYQQGPGQDPQFLISFYEKMQSDKGSIPDRFSAQQFSDYHSELNMSSLELGDSALYFCASSGSGGSDTQYFGPGTRLTVL.

This chain links TRBV6-5 with TRBJ2-3; D remains unclear. Germline-derived CDR1 and CDR2 are MNHEY and SVGAGI. The V end was cut by 5 bases, the J end by 6 bases, with 6 bases between. This CDR3 has 11 residues. CDR3 in DNA: TGTGCCAGCAGTCGCAGGGATACGCAGTATTTT. This encodes CASSRRDTQYF.

The chain joins TRBV11-2 to TRBJ1-1; D possibly corresponds to TRBD1 (5 bases). This CDR3 comprises 12 residues. V was clipped by 2 bases and J by 7 bases, with 8 bases between them. Germline V CDR1 and CDR2: SGHAT, FQNNGV. The DNA of the CDR3 is TGTGCCAGCAGCTTAACAGGAATTGAAGCTTTCTTT. Its translation: CASSLTGIEAFF.

The V gene is TRBV10-1, the J gene TRBJ2-2; D is uncertain. V lost 3 bases and J 1 base, leaving 9 bases between the germline ends. This CDR3 spans 15 amino acids. Germline CDR1 WNHNN, CDR2 SYGVQD (reference sequence). The CDR3 DNA reads TGCGCCAGCAGTGATAGGAGAGGGAACACCGGGGAGCTGTTTTTT. Translated: CASSDRRGNTGELFF.

The chain links TRBV2 to TRBJ2-2; D unresolved. CDR1 and CDR2 (germline): SNHLY, FYNNEI. This CDR3 spans 14 amino acids. Between the trimmed V and J ends, which lost 3 bases and 1 base, there was a span of 6 bases. CDR3 in amino acids: CASSERGNTGELFF. The CDR3 DNA reads TGTGCCAGCAGTGAGAGAGGGAACACCGGGGAGCTGTTTTTT.

The chain carries TRBV6-5 and TRBJ1-1, with a tentative D call TRBD1 (5 bases). V lost 4 bases and J 5 bases, leaving 17 bases between the germline ends. Per the germline V gene, CDR1 is MNHEY and CDR2 is SVGAGI. The CDR3 length is 15 residues. The CDR3 sequence: CASSSRQTPRTEAFF. The CDR3 coding sequence is TGTGCCAGCAGTTCCCGACAGACTCCGAGGACTGAAGCTTTCTTT.

The V and J genes are TRBV27 and TRBJ1-1; possible D gene TRBD1, 5 bases. Germline V gives CDR1 MNHEY, CDR2 SMNVEV (reference sequence). The CDR3 contains 13 residues. Trimming left V 4 bases short and J 1 base short, with 7 bases between. CDR3 DNA: TGTGCCAGCAGTTGGGGGAAGAACACTGAAGCTTTCTTT. Its protein is CASSWGKNTEAFF.

The rearrangement uses TRBV29-1 and TRBJ1-2; a possible D gene is TRBD1 (5 bases). V was shortened by 5 bases and J by 6 bases, with 16 bases between the two germline ends. The germline gives CDR1 SQVTM, CDR2 ANQGSEA. This CDR3 is 13 amino acids long. The CDR3 DNA reads TGCAGCGTTAAGGTATCAGGGTATAATGGCTACACCTTC. This sequence encodes CSVKVSGYNGYTF.

The chain is built from TRBV19 and TRBJ2-7; 11 bases match TRBD2. CDR1 and CDR2 from the germline V gene are LNHDA and SQIVND (reference sequence). This CDR3 has 17 amino acids. Trimming removed 5 bases from V and 0 bases from J; junction bases left unmatched: 9. The CDR3: CASSPASGGPISYEQYF. The DNA for the CDR3 is TGTGCCAGTAGTCCGGCTAGCGGGGGGCCAATCTCCTACGAGCAGTACTTC. Based on the CDR3 plus reference TRBV19 and TRBJ2-7, the full variable domain is DGGITQSPKYLFRKEGQNVTLSCEQNLNHDAMYWYRQDPGQGLRLIYYSQIVNDFQKGDIAEGYSVSREKKESFPLTVTSAQKNPTAFYLCASSPASGGPISYEQYFGPGTRLTVT.

The CDR3 coding sequence is TGTGCCTCCGGAAGAGGGCAGGGTTCCGATCAGCCCCAGCATTTT. This gives the protein CASGRGQGSDQPQHF. This chain uses TRBV10-3 with TRBJ1-5, with D perhaps matching TRBD1 (5 bases). The ends were cut back, 11 bases at V and 5 bases at J, with 22 bases in the middle. This CDR3 is built from 15 residues. Germline V gives CDR1 ENHRY, CDR2 SYGVKD.

The chain carries TRBV19 and TRBJ2-1; 11 positions match TRBD2. Germline assignment: CDR1 LNHDA and CDR2 SQIVND (reference sequence). The CDR3 runs to 16 residues. The V and J ends lost 4 bases and 3 bases, in that order; junction bases with no gene match: 5. CDR3 DNA: TGTGCCAGTAGTACCGCTAGCGGGGGGAACTACAATGAGCAGTTCTTC. Protein sequence: CASSTASGGNYNEQFF. Combining the CDR3 with reference TRBV19 and TRBJ2-1 gives the whole variable domain DGGITQSPKYLFRKEGQNVTLSCEQNLNHDAMYWYRQDPGQGLRLIYYSQIVNDFQKGDIAEGYSVSREKKESFPLTVTSAQKNPTAFYLCASSTASGGNYNEQFFGPGTRLTVL.

The V and J genes are TRBV5-6 and TRBJ2-5; D gene uncertain. CDR1 is SGHDT, CDR2 YYEEEE, per germline. V was shortened by 0 bases and J by 3 bases, with 6 bases between the two germline ends. The CDR3 has 13 residues. The CDR3 loop reads CASSLASEETQYF. The CDR3 DNA sequence: TGTGCCAGCAGCTTGGCCTCCGAAGAGACCCAGTACTTC.

V usage is TRBV4-1 and J usage is TRBJ1-2; maybe TRBD1 (6 bases). Germline CDR1 MGHRA, CDR2 YSYEKL. The CDR3 is 15 residues long. V was cut by 0 bases and J by 4 bases, with 12 bases left in between. CDR3 sequence: CASSQESGGSYGYTF. The DNA of the CDR3 is TGCGCCAGCAGCCAAGAGTCTGGGGGCTCCTATGGCTACACCTTC.

The chain links TRBV27 to TRBJ2-3; TRBD1 is a possible D gene (5 bases). V was shortened by 6 bases and J by 2 bases, with 15 bases between the two germline ends. Looked up from germline, CDR1 is MNHEY and CDR2 is SMNVEV (reference sequence). CDR3 size: 15 residues. CDR3 in amino acids: CASRSRGLITDTQYF. The CDR3, as DNA: TGTGCCAGCAGGTCTAGGGGTCTGATCACAGATACGCAGTATTTT.

The rearrangement links TRBV5-1 to TRBJ1-1, with 7 bases lining up with TRBD1. The V and J ends lost 4 bases and 2 bases, in that order; junction bases with no gene match: 5. This CDR3 comprises 14 residues. Germline-derived CDR1 and CDR2 are SGHRS and YFSETQ. The CDR3 DNA reads TGCGCCAGCAGCCGCGGGACAGCTAACACTGAAGCTTTCTTT. It yields the protein CASSRGTANTEAFF.

The rearrangement links TRBV7-6 to TRBJ1-5; D uncertain. This CDR3 has 16 residues. Germline V gene data show CDR1 as SGHVS and CDR2 as FNYEAQ. The V and J ends lost 5 bases and 3 bases respectively, with 17 bases between them. CDR3 in DNA: TGTGCCAGCAGCCCGAACACACCGGGCCTCAATCAGCCCCAGCATTTT. Translated: CASSPNTPGLNQPQHF. Filled out from reference TRBV7-6 and TRBJ1-5, the complete variable domain reads GAGVSQSPRYKVTKRGQDVALRCDPISGHVSLYWYRQALGQGPEFLTYFNYEAQQDKSGLPNDRFSAERPEGSISTLTIQRTEQRDSAMYRCASSPNTPGLNQPQHFGDGTRLSIL.

This chain joins TRBV4-1 and TRBJ2-7, with a tentative D call TRBD2 (6 bases). The CDR3 is 16 amino acids. V was cut by 0 bases and J by 1 base, with 13 bases left in between. Germline V gene data show CDR1 as MGHRA and CDR2 as YSYEKL. CDR3 residues: CASSQDSGGRSYEQYF. The CDR3 coding sequence is TGCGCCAGCAGCCAAGATTCTGGGGGGAGGTCCTACGAGCAGTACTTC.

The CDR3 DNA is TGTGCCAGCAGTTTATCCACGGGAGGTTTCAATCAGCCCCAGCATTTT. Translation gives CASSLSTGGFNQPQHF. The chain is built from TRBV27 and TRBJ1-5; the D is unclear. Germline V gene data show CDR1 as MNHEY and CDR2 as SMNVEV (reference sequence). This CDR3 has 16 residues. V was trimmed by 0 bases and J by 3 bases, leaving 12 bases between them.

V and J are TRBV9 and TRBJ1-6, with TRBD1 matching over 7 bases. The V and J ends lost 2 bases and 6 bases, in that order; junction bases with no gene match: 14. Per the germline V gene, CDR1 is SGDLS and CDR2 is YYNGEE. The CDR3 sequence is 18 residues long. The CDR3 is CASSVTHSGTAFNSPLHF. The DNA of the CDR3 is TGTGCCAGCAGCGTCACACACTCCGGGACAGCCTTTAATTCACCCCTCCACTTT.

A few counts support this clone. V is TRBV14 and J is TRBJ1-6; TRBD1 aligns across 8 bases. This CDR3 region has 15 residues. Germline CDR1 SGHDN, CDR2 FVKESK. J lost 12 bases, V lost 1 base, and 8 bases had no gene match. The CDR3 loop reads CASSQAGGADLPLHF. CDR3 bases: TGTGCCAGCAGCCAAGCAGGGGGCGCCGATTTACCCCTCCACTTT.

The chain is built from TRBV6-1 and TRBJ2-3; tentative D call: TRBD2 (5 bases). The germline CDR1 and CDR2 sequences are MNHNS and SASEGT. The CDR3 totals 15 residues. The V gene lost 6 bases and the J gene lost 1 base, with 14 bases spanning the gap. The DNA for the CDR3 is TGTGCCAGCAGGGACCGAGGGTGGGGCACAGATACGCAGTATTTT. Its translation: CASRDRGWGTDTQYF.

This clone was counted a few times. V and J are TRBV11-2 and TRBJ1-4; perhaps TRBD1 as D (5 bases). Germline CDR1 reads SGHAT; CDR2 reads FQNNGV. Trimming shortened V by 4 bases and J by 2 bases, and 11 bases separated the two germline ends. The CDR3 sequence is 15 residues long. The CDR3 region has the DNA TGTGCCAGCAGCTCCGACGGGGGTACTAATGAAAAACTGTTTTTT. Amino acids: CASSSDGGTNEKLFF.

This clone has a single count. The chain links TRBV5-1 to TRBJ2-2, with 9 bases fitting TRBD1. CDR1 is SGHRS, CDR2 YFSETQ, per germline. After removal of 2 bases from V and 5 bases from J, the junction contained 7 bases not matched to a gene. The CDR3 has 16 amino acids. The CDR3 nucleotides read TGCGCCAGCAGCTTTACAGGGGGCGCCGGAACCGGGGAGCTGTTTTTT. It codes for CASSFTGGAGTGELFF.

This rearrangement joins TRBV6-6 to TRBJ2-5; 9 bases agree with TRBD1. Germline V gives CDR1 MNHNY, CDR2 SVGAGI (reference sequence). CDR3 length equals 14 residues. J lost 4 bases, V lost 5 bases, and 5 bases had no gene match. The CDR3 nucleotides read TGTGCCAGCAGTGACAGGGGGAAGGGAGAGACCCAGTACTTC. Translation gives CASSDRGKGETQYF.

V gene TRBV27 combines with J gene TRBJ2-5; TRBD1 matches 7 bases. The germline V gene has CDR1 MNHEY and CDR2 SMNVEV (reference sequence). This CDR3 is built from 15 residues. V gave up 5 bases and J gave up 3 bases; unmatched junction bases: 9. The CDR3 sequence is CASSPRQGRKETQYF. The DNA for the CDR3 is TGTGCCAGCAGTCCCAGACAGGGTAGGAAAGAGACCCAGTACTTC.

The chain is built from TRBV6-5 and TRBJ2-1; 15 bases line up with TRBD2. Germline assignment: CDR1 MNHEY and CDR2 SVGAGI. Trimming at V came to 2 bases and at J to 9 bases, leaving 2 bases not matched to a gene. CDR3 length equals 15 residues. As DNA, the CDR3 is TGTGCCAGCAGTTACCGGACTAGCGGGGGGGGTGAGCAGTTCTTC. As protein: CASSYRTSGGGEQFF.

This chain connects TRBV13 to TRBJ1-2; unclear D gene. CDR1 PRHDT and CDR2 FYEKMQ come from the germline V gene (reference sequence). Between the trimmed V and J ends, which lost 3 bases and 7 bases, there was a span of 15 bases. CDR3 length equals 14 residues. CDR3 amino acids: CASSLGISAAGYTF. CDR3 DNA: TGTGCCAGCAGCTTGGGGATCTCAGCGGCTGGCTACACCTTC.

This clone was seen a handful of times. The chain joins TRBV27 to TRBJ1-2; D might be TRBD1 (5 bases). Trimming removed 3 bases from V and 8 bases from J, with 13 bases in between. This CDR3 region has 13 residues. CDR1 is MNHEY and CDR2 is SMNVEV in the germline V gene (reference sequence). CDR3 nucleotide sequence: TGTGCCAGCAGTTTGGGGCAGGGTAGAGGCTACACCTTC. It codes for CASSLGQGRGYTF.

CDR3 in DNA: TGTGCCAGCACCCTAAATATGGACCGGCCTCTCCACTTT. It codes for CASTLNMDRPLHF. V and J are TRBV6-1 and TRBJ1-6; D remains unclear. The CDR3 sequence is 13 residues long. CDR1 and CDR2 from the germline V gene are MNHNS and SASEGT. Trimming removed 7 bases at V and 16 bases at J, with 20 bases between.

This sequence joins TRBV10-3 and TRBJ1-5; D is uncertain. Germline CDR1 ENHRY, CDR2 SYGVKD. V lost 3 bases to trimming and J lost 4 bases, with 7 bases between them. The CDR3 has 13 amino acids. CDR3 bases: TGTGCCATCAGTGAAGGATTAAATCAGCCCCAGCATTTT. Encoded protein: CAISEGLNQPQHF.

Only a few counts were recorded for this clone. The chain combines TRBV5-5 with TRBJ1-2, with D possibly matching TRBD1 (6 bases). Looked up from germline, CDR1 is SGHKS and CDR2 is YYEKEE (reference sequence). The germline V and J ends were trimmed by 0 bases and 5 bases, with 14 bases remaining between them. The CDR3 spans 15 residues. The CDR3 DNA is TGTGCCAGCAGCTTGGCGACAGGCACCTCTTATGGCTACACCTTC. Amino acids: CASSLATGTSYGYTF.